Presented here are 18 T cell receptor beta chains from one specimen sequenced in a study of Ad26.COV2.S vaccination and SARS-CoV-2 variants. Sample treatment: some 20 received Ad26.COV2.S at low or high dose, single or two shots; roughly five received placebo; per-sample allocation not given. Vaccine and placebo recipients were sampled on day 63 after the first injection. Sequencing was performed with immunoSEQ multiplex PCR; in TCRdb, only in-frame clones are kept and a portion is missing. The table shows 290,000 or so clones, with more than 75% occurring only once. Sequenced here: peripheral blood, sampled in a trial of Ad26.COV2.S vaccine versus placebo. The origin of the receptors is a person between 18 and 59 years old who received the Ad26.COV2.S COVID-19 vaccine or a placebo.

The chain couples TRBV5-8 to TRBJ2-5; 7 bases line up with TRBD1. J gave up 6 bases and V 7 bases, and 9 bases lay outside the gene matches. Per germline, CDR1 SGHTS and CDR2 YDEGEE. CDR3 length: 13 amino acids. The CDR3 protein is CASPNRGSKTQYF. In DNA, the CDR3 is TGTGCCAGCCCAAACAGGGGTAGTAAGACCCAGTACTTC. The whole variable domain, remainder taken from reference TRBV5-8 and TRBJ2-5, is EAGVTQSPTHLIKTRGQQATLRCSPISGHTSVYWYQQALGLGLQFLLWYDEGEERNRGNFPPRFSGRQFPNYSSELNVNALELEDSALYLCASPNRGSKTQYFGPGTRLLVL.

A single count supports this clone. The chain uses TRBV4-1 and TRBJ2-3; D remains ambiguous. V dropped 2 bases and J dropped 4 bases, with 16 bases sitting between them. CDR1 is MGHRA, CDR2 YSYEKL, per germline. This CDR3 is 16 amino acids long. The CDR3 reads CASSQSGRFHPDTQYF. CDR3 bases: TGCGCCAGCAGCCAATCGGGTCGTTTCCACCCAGATACGCAGTATTTT.

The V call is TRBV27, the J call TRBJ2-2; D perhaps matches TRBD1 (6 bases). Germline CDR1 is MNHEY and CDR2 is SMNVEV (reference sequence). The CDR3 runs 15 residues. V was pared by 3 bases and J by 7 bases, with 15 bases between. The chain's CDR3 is CASSFYGQLGGELFF. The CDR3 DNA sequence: TGTGCCAGCAGTTTCTACGGACAGTTGGGCGGGGAGCTGTTTTTT.

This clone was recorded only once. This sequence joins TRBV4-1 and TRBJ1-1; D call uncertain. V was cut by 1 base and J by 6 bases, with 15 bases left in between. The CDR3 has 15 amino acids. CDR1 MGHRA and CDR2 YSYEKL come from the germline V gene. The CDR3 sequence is CASSQASSRRAEAFF. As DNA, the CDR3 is TGCGCCAGCAGCCAAGCATCCTCTCGTCGGGCTGAAGCTTTCTTT.

CDR3 DNA sequence: TGCAGTGCTAGTGGCGCGGGAGGGTCATCCTACGAGCAGTACTTC. It specifies CSASGAGGSSYEQYF. V is TRBV20-1 and J is TRBJ2-7; 9 bases align to TRBD2. The J segment lost 1 base and the V segment lost 3 bases, leaving 7 bases of the junction unmatched. The germline gives CDR1 DFQATT, CDR2 SNEGSKA (reference sequence). The CDR3 covers 15 residues.

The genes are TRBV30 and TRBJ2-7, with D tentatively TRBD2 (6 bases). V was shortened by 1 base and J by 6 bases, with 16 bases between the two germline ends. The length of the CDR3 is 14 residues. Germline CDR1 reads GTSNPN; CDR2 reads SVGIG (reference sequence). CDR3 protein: CAWSGRDFPPEQYF. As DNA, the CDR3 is TGTGCCTGGAGTGGGAGGGACTTCCCCCCCGAGCAGTACTTC.

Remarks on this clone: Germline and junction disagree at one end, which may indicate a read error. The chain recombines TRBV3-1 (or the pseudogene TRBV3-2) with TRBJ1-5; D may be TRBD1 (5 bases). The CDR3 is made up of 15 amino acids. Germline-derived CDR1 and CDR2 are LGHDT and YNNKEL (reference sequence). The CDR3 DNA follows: TGTGCCAGCAGTCAAGGGGTCCCGAGCGGTCAGCCCCAGCATTTT. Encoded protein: CASSQGVPSGQPQHF.

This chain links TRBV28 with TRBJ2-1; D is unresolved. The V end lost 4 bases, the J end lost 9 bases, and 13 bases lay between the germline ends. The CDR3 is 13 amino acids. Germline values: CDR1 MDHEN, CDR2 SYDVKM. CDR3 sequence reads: CASSYSRRAEQFF. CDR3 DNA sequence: TGTGCCAGCAGTTACTCAAGAAGGGCTGAGCAGTTCTTC. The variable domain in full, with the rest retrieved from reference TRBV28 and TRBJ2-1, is DVKVTQSSRYLVKRTGEKVFLECVQDMDHENMFWYRQDPGLGLRLIYFSYDVKMKEKGDIPEGYSVSREKKERFSLILESASTNQTSMYLCASSYSRRAEQFFGPGTRLTVL.

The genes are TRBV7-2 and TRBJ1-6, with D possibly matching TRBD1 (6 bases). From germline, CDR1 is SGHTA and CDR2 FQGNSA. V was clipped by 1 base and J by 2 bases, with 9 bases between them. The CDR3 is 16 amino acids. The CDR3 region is CASSLGQGTYNSPLHF. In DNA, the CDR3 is TGTGCCAGCAGCTTAGGCCAGGGGACCTATAATTCACCCCTCCACTTT. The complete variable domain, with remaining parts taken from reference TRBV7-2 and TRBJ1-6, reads GAGVSQSPSNKVTEKGKDVELRCDPISGHTALYWYRQSLGQGLEFLIYFQGNSAPDKSGLPSDRFSAERTGGSVSTLTIQRTQQEDSAVYLCASSLGQGTYNSPLHFGNGTRLTVT.

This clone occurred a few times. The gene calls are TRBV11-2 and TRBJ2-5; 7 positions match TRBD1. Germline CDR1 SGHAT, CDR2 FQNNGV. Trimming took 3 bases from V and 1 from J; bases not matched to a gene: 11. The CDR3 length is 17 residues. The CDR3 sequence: CASSLGRGWRRQETQYF. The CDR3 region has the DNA TGTGCCAGCAGCTTGGGCAGGGGGTGGAGGCGCCAAGAGACCCAGTACTTC.

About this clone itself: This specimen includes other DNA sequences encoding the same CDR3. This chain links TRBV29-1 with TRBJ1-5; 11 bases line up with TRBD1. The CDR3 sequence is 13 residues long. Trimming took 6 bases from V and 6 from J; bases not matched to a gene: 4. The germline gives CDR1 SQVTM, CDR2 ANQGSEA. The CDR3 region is CSVWTGGGQPQHF. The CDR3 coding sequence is TGCAGCGTCTGGACAGGGGGCGGTCAGCCCCAGCATTTT.

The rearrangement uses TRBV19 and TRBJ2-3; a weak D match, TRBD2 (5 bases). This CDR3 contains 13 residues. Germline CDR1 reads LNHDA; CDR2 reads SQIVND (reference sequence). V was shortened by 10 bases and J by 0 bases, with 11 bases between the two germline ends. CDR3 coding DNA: TGTGCCACCTCTAGCCCTAGCACAGATACGCAGTATTTT. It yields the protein CATSSPSTDTQYF.

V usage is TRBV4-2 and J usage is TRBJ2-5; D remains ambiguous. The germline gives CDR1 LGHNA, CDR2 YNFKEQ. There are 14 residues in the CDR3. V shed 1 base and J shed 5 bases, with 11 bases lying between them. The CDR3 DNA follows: TGTGCCAGCAGCCAAGGGACCCGATCGGAGACCCAGTACTTC. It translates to CASSQGTRSETQYF.

The CDR3 DNA follows: TGTGCCAGCAGCACTGCAGCGGGTCCAACCCGGGTGGACTATGGCTACACCTTC. It yields the protein CASSTAAGPTRVDYGYTF. The rearrangement joins TRBV7-9 to TRBJ1-2, with no clear D. The CDR3 contains 18 residues. CDR1 is SEHNR, CDR2 FQNEAQ, per germline (reference sequence). Deletions cut 5 bases from V and 3 bases from J, with 25 bases between.

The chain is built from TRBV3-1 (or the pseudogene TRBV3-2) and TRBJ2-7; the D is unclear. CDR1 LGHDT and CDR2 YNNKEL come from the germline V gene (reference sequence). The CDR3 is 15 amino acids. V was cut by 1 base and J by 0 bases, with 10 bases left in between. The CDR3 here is CASSQVLLSSYEQYF. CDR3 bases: TGTGCCAGCAGCCAAGTACTACTTAGCTCCTACGAGCAGTACTTC.

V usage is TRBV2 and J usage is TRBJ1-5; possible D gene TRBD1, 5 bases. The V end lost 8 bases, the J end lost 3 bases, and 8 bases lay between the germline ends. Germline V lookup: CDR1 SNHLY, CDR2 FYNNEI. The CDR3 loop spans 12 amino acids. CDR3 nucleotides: TGTGCCAGCTGGGGGAACAATCAGCCCCAGCATTTT. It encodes CASWGNNQPQHF.

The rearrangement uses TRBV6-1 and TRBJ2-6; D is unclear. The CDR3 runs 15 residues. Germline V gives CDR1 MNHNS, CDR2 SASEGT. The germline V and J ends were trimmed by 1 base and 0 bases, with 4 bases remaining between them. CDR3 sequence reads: CASSEVASGANVLTF. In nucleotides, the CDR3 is TGTGCCAGCAGTGAAGTGGCCTCTGGGGCCAACGTCCTGACTTTC.

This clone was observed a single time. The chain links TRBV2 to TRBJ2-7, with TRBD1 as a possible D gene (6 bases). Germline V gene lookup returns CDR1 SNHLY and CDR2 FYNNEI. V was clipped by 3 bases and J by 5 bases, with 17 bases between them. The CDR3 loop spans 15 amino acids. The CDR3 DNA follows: TGTGCCAGCAGTGAGGGCCAGGGGTTCAACGACGAGCAGTACTTC. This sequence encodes CASSEGQGFNDEQYF.